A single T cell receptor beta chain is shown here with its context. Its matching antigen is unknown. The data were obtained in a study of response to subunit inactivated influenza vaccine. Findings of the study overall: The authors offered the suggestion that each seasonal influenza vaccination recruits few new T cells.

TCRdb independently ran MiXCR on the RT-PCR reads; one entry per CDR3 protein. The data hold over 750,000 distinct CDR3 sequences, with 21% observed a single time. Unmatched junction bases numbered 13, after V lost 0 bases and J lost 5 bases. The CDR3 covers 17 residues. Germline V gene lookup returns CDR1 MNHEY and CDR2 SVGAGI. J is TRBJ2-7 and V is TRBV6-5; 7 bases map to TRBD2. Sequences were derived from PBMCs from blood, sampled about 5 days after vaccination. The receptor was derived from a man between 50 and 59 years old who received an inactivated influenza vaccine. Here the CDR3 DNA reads TGTGCCAGCAGTTACTCCTCCAAGATTAGGCGGGGGAACGAGCAGTACTTC. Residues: CASSYSSKIRRGNEQYF.